This T cell receptor (beta chain) was identified in a study of blood T cells in healthy people across ages. Study observations and caveats: Naive CD4+ cell counts and diversity both ran higher in long-lived than in aged donors. Conclusively comparing naive with antigen-experienced cells was impossible with unsorted PBMCs.

The CDR3 is 16 amino acids. Using a J-beta primer mix together with a sample-barcoded 5' primer, a second PCR was run for roughly 6 to 12 cycles. Via MiXCR, TCRdb re-called the 5' RACE reads, giving one row per CDR3 protein. Of about a million distinct CDR3 sequences in the sample, just over 50% were seen once. On this clonotype: Its antigen is not known.

The source is a woman aged 55-75 years in good health. V is TRBV12-3 or TRBV12-4 and J is TRBJ2-7, with D maybe TRBD2 (6 bases). Judging by the DNA end, TRBJ2-5 fits better; the J call may be wrong. The specimen was blood. The CDR3, as DNA: TGTGCCAGCAGTTTAGAACTAGCACCGAGCAGGGAGACCCAGTACTTC. Translated, it gives CASSLELAPSRETQYF.